Below are 8 T cell receptor beta chains sequenced from a single sample in a study of graft-versus-host responses after intestinal transplantation. The table came from immunoSEQ multiplex PCR; TCRdb's copy has only in-frame clones and leaves some out. Among about 94,000 clones listed, 91% were seen once. These receptors' targets are unknown. The sequencing used unstimulated CD8+ T cells sorted from spleen or lymph node cells, collected before intestinal transplant. All receptors derive from a human donor who received an intestinal transplant.

The V gene is TRBV27, the J gene TRBJ1-5, with TRBD1 matching over 8 bases. There are 14 residues in the CDR3. From germline, CDR1 is MNHEY and CDR2 SMNVEV (reference sequence). V was pared by 5 bases and J by 6 bases, with 6 bases of the junction left unmatched. The CDR3 DNA is TGTGCCAGCAGTCCACACAGGGGGGTTCAGCCCCAGCATTTT. Translation: CASSPHRGVQPQHF.

The gene calls are TRBV4-3 and TRBJ2-5, with TRBD2 matching 7 bases. Germline trimming cut 1 base from V and 1 base from J; bases unmatched to any gene: 6. The CDR3 extends over 16 amino acids. Germline values: CDR1 LGHNA, CDR2 YSLEER. The CDR3 bases are TGCGCCAGCAGCCAAGGTGGCGCTAGCGGCCAAGAGACCCAGTACTTC. Amino acids: CASSQGGASGQETQYF.

CDR3 in amino acids: CASSGGSGYGYTF. The CDR3 DNA is TGTGCCAGTTCAGGGGGATCCGGGTATGGCTACACCTTC. The chain has TRBV19 and TRBJ1-2, with 7 bases that match TRBD1. There are 13 residues in the CDR3. The V gene end was trimmed by 8 bases and the J gene end by 5 bases; junction bases not matched to a gene: 8. Germline lookup yields CDR1 LNHDA and CDR2 SQIVND (reference sequence).

The rearrangement joins TRBV6-5 to TRBJ2-1, with TRBD2 matching 11 bases. V was clipped by 0 bases and J by 9 bases; unmatched bases: 1. CDR1 is MNHEY and CDR2 is SVGAGI in the germline V gene. CDR3 length equals 14 residues. CDR3 coding DNA: TGTGCCAGCAGTTACTCGACTAGCGGGGCTGAGCAGTTCTTC. The encoded protein is CASSYSTSGAEQFF.

The chain carries TRBV5-1 and TRBJ1-1; tentative D call: TRBD1 (5 bases). V lost 4 bases, J lost 7 bases, and 20 bases lay in between. The CDR3 is 15 amino acids. The germline V gene has CDR1 SGHRS and CDR2 YFSETQ. CDR3 loop: CASSPAMGGDYEAFF. Written as DNA, the CDR3 is TGCGCCAGCAGCCCGGCAATGGGCGGGGACTATGAAGCTTTCTTT.

This clone showed up just once. This chain links TRBV15 with TRBJ2-1; 10 nucleotides agree with TRBD2. The CDR3 has 16 amino acids. After removal of 0 bases from V and 8 bases from J, the junction contained 7 bases not matched to a gene. CDR1 is LNHNV, CDR2 YYDKDF, per germline (reference sequence). Here the CDR3 DNA reads TGTGCCACCAGCAGAGATCGGAGCGGGGGGGCCTATGAGCAGTTCTTC. Amino acid sequence: CATSRDRSGGAYEQFF. Based on the CDR3 plus reference TRBV15 and TRBJ2-1, the full variable domain is DAMVIQNPRYQVTQFGKPVTLSCSQTLNHNVMYWYQQKSSQAPKLLFHYYDKDFNNEADTPDNFQSRRPNTSFCFLDIRSPGLGDTAMYLCATSRDRSGGAYEQFFGPGTRLTVL.

CDR3 nucleotides: TGTGCCAGCAGCCCGACAGAATCGAGCAATCAGCCCCAGCATTTT. Its protein product is CASSPTESSNQPQHF. V is TRBV7-9 and J is TRBJ1-5, with D maybe TRBD1 (5 bases). The germline gives CDR1 SEHNR, CDR2 FQNEAQ (reference sequence). This CDR3 is built from 15 residues. V dropped 5 bases and J dropped 1 base, with 12 bases sitting between them.

Turning to this clone: Other DNA sequences of this sample code for an identical CDR3. The V and J genes are TRBV27 and TRBJ1-5; TRBD1 agrees at 10 bases. Trimming at V came to 3 bases and at J to 2 bases, leaving 1 base not matched to a gene. The CDR3 contains 15 residues. CDR1 and CDR2 (germline): MNHEY, SMNVEV (reference sequence). The CDR3 nucleotides read TGTGCCAGCAGTTTGGGGACAGGGGGCAATCAGCCCCAGCATTTT. It yields the protein CASSLGTGGNQPQHF.